This record concerns one TCR beta chain sequence. Its antigen is not known. The sample belongs to a study of T cell responses to AZD1222 COVID-19 vaccine. Study information: The study pooled second doses at about 4 or about 12 weeks. Study-wide points: It should be noted that donors were predominantly white British and more often female, and clonal diversity was possibly underestimated. Sampling that yielded the repertoires occurred only after the peak T cell response.

Assay: immunoSEQ multiplex PCR; the TCRdb copy retains only in-frame clones and omits some. The sample contains some 130,000 clones, roughly nine tenths of which appear only once. CDR1 is MNHEY, CDR2 SVGAGI, per germline. Trimming took 7 bases from V and 0 from J, leaving 12 bases between them. The CDR3 runs 14 residues. J is TRBJ1-2 and V is TRBV6-5; a possible D gene is TRBD1 (5 bases). The material was peripheral blood, obtained on day 0 of AZD1222 vaccination. The sequence was collected from an adult in good health. Written as DNA, the CDR3 is TGTGCCAGCACGGGCGGGGCGACTAACTATGGCTACACCTTC. This gives the protein CASTGGATNYGYTF.